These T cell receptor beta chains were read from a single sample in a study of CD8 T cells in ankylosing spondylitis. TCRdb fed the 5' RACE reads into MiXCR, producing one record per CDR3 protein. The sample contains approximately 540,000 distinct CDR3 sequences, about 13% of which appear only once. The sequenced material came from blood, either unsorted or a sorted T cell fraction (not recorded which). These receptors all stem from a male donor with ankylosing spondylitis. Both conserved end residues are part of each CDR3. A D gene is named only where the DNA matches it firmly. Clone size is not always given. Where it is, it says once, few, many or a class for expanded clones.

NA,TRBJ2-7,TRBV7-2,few,CASSLVAASYYEQYF,TGTGCCAGCAGCTTAGTGGCAGCCTCATACTACGAGCAGTACTTC
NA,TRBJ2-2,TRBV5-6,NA,CASSYSGTANTGELFF,TGTGCCAGCAGCTATTCCGGGACGGCGAACACCGGGGAGCTGTTTTTT
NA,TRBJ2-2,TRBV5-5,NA,CASSWGEGELFF,TGTGCCAGCAGCTGGGGTGAGGGGGAGCTGTTTTTT
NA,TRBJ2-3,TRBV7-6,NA,CASSLRTVTSTDTQYF,TGTGCCAGCAGCTTACGCACAGTTACTAGCACAGATACGCAGTATTTT
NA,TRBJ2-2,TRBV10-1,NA,CASSGVNTGELFF,TGCGCCAGCAGTGGGGTCAACACCGGGGAGCTGTTTTTT
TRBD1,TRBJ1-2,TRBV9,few,CASSVGTGRTDYGYTF,TGTGCCAGCAGCGTAGGGACAGGGAGGACGGACTATGGCTACACCTTC
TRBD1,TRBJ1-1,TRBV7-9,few,CASSPLQGRNAEAFF,TGTGCCAGCAGCCCCTTACAGGGGAGGAACGCTGAAGCTTTCTTT
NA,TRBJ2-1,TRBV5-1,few,CASSLRGTNFNNEQFF,TGCGCCAGCAGCTTGAGGGGGACTAACTTTAATAATGAGCAGTTCTTC
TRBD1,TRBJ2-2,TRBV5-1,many,CASSNRQGLETGELFF,TGCGCCAGCAGTAATCGACAGGGCCTGGAGACCGGGGAGCTGTTTTTT
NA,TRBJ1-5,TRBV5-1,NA,CASSPTGGGQPQHF,TGCGCCAGCAGCCCGACGGGGGGCGGTCAGCCCCAGCATTTT
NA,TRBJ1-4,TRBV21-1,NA,CASSKDSSNEKLFF,TGTGCCAGCAGCAAAGATTCGAGCAATGAAAAACTGTTTTTT
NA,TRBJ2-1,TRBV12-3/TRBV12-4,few,CASNQQGRYANEQFF,TGTGCCAGCAACCAACAGGGTCGGTACGCCAATGAGCAGTTCTTC
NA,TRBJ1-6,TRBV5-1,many,CASSETEYNSPLHF,TGCGCCAGCAGTGAGACGGAGTATAATTCACCCCTCCACTTT
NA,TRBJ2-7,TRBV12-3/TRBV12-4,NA,CASSYGSHEQYF,TGTGCCAGCAGTTATGGGAGCCACGAGCAGTACTTC
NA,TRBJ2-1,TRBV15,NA,CATSSGPSSYNEQFF,TGTGCCACCAGCAGTGGCCCGAGCTCCTACAATGAGCAGTTCTTC
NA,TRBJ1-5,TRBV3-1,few,CASSQGGPAGSNQPQHF,TGTGCCAGCAGCCAAGGAGGGCCCGCGGGAAGCAATCAGCCCCAGCATTTT
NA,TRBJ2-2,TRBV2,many,CASRRGDNTGELFF,TGTGCCAGCAGGAGGGGGGATAACACCGGGGAGCTGTTTTTT
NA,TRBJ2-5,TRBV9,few,CASSVAPNLEETQYF,TGTGCCAGCAGCGTAGCCCCCAACCTCGAGGAGACCCAGTACTTC
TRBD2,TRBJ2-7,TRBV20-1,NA,CSAGLAGVSEQYF,TGCAGTGCGGGACTAGCGGGAGTGAGCGAGCAGTACTTC
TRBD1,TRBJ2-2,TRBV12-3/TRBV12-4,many,CASSPGQGFTGELFF,TGTGCCAGCAGTCCCGGACAGGGTTTCACCGGGGAGCTGTTTTTT
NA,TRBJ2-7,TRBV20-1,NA,CSARGSSTEQYF,TGCAGTGCTAGGGGGTCTAGTACCGAGCAGTACTTC
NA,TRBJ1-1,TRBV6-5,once,CASSYVPLWTEAFF,TGTGCCAGCAGTTACGTTCCGTTGTGGACTGAAGCTTTCTTT
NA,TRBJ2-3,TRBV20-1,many,CSAARRSGSTDTQYF,TGCAGTGCCGCCCGCCGCAGCGGAAGCACAGATACGCAGTATTTT
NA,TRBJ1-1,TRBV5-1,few,CASSREINALEAFF,TGCGCCAGCAGCCGGGAGATAAACGCCCTAGAAGCTTTCTTT
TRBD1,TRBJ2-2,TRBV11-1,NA,CASSPPTGGKVRTGELFF,TGTGCCAGCAGCCCACCGACAGGGGGCAAAGTGAGAACCGGGGAGCTGTTTTTT
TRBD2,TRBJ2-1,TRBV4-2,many,CASSHGLGAGGWFF,TGTGCCAGCAGCCACGGCCTGGGGGCGGGAGGGTGGTTCTTC
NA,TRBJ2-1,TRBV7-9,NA,CASRRREYDNEQFF,TGTGCCAGCCGTCGACGAGAATACGACAATGAGCAGTTCTTC
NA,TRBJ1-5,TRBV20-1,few,CSAGALGGYQPQHF,TGCAGTGCTGGCGCCTTGGGGGGTTACCAGCCCCAGCATTTT
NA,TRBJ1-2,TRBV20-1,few,CSARDRSFEGYTF,TGCAGTGCTAGAGATCGAAGCTTTGAGGGCTACACCTTC